These T cell receptor beta chains were read from a single sample in a study of shared clonotypes between healthy human individuals. The protocol was immunoSEQ multiplex PCR, while the TCRdb copy is restricted to in-frame clones and leaves out a portion. The sample consists of some 900,000 clones, over 60% of them appearing once. Sequencing input: memory CD4+ T cells sorted from blood. These receptors originate from a young man in good health. CDR3s include the opening cysteine and the closing phenylalanine or tryptophan. A D gene is named only where the DNA matches it firmly. A clone size is listed for some rows: how often the clone was seen (once, few, many), or a class if it is expanded.

TRBV9	.	.	TRBJ2-1	CASSVSTGMGDEQFF	TGTGCCAGCAGCGTTAGCACAGGGATGGGGGATGAGCAGTTCTTC
TRBV5-1	.	.	TRBJ2-7	CASTQSHSIYEQYF	TGCGCCAGCACCCAGAGCCACTCTATCTACGAGCAGTACTTC
TRBV29-1	.	.	TRBJ2-3	CSAKARFTDTQYF	TGCAGCGCCAAAGCGAGGTTCACAGATACGCAGTATTTT
TRBV7-3	.	once	TRBJ2-1	CASSLEPGRDEQFF	TGTGCCAGCAGCTTAGAACCTGGTCGGGATGAGCAGTTCTTC
TRBV2	TRBD2	.	TRBJ2-2	CASSGGLAGGTGELFF	TGTGCCAGCAGCGGCGGACTAGCGGGGGGCACCGGGGAGCTGTTTTTT
TRBV30	TRBD2	.	TRBJ2-1	CAWSAGLGSSEQFF	TGTGCCTGGAGTGCGGGACTAGGAAGCAGTGAGCAGTTCTTC
TRBV25-1	.	once	TRBJ2-7	CASSESRVANNYEQYF	TGTGCCAGCAGTGAATCGAGGGTGGCCAACAATTACGAGCAGTACTTC
TRBV5-1	.	.	TRBJ1-2	CASSLTSGVAGYTF	TGCGCCAGCAGCTTGACATCCGGTGTGGCTGGCTACACCTTC
TRBV7-2	.	few	TRBJ2-7	CASSFAAPYEQYF	TGTGCCAGCAGCTTCGCAGCGCCTTACGAGCAGTACTTC
TRBV5-1	.	few	TRBJ2-7	CASSFSQYEQYF	TGCGCCAGCAGCTTTAGTCAGTACGAGCAGTACTTC
TRBV7-9	TRBD1	.	TRBJ2-7	CASRGLGDRESEQYF	TGTGCCAGCAGAGGTCTTGGGGACAGGGAATCCGAGCAGTACTTC
TRBV6-5	TRBD1	.	TRBJ1-2	CASSGGTAYYGYTF	TGTGCCAGCAGTGGGGGGACAGCGTACTATGGCTACACCTTC
TRBV28	TRBD1	.	TRBJ2-7	CASSPTTGPYEQYF	TGTGCCAGCAGCCCTACGACAGGGCCCTACGAGCAGTACTTC
TRBV5-6	TRBD2	.	TRBJ2-1	CASSFDERGVDEQFF	TGTGCCAGCAGTTTCGACGAGCGGGGGGTCGATGAGCAGTTCTTC
TRBV11-3	.	few	TRBJ1-1	CASSGNSAEAFF	TGTGCCAGCAGCGGCAATAGCGCTGAAGCTTTCTTT
TRBV7-9	TRBD1	many	TRBJ2-7	CASSLGNRGYEQYF	TGTGCCAGCAGCTTAGGTAACAGGGGTTACGAGCAGTACTTC
TRBV2	TRBD1	.	TRBJ2-2	CASSVRQGTGELFF	TGTGCCAGCAGTGTCAGACAGGGCACCGGGGAGCTGTTTTTT
TRBV10-2	.	few	TRBJ1-2	CASRSGLNYGYTF	TGCGCCAGCAGGAGCGGCCTTAACTATGGCTACACCTTC
TRBV5-1	.	.	TRBJ1-2	CASSFEGKGYGYTF	TGCGCCAGCAGCTTTGAGGGAAAAGGGTATGGCTACACCTTC
TRBV6-6	.	.	TRBJ1-4	CASRHRESEKLFF	TGTGCCAGCAGACACAGGGAGTCGGAAAAACTGTTTTTT
TRBV10-3	TRBD1	.	TRBJ1-6	CAIKGGTDNSPLHF	TGTGCCATTAAGGGGGGGACAGATAATTCACCCCTCCACTTT
TRBV28	TRBD1	.	TRBJ2-7	CASSLAGTGSVEQYF	TGTGCCAGCAGTTTGGCCGGGACAGGGTCGGTCGAGCAGTACTTC
TRBV19	.	once	TRBJ2-7	CASSIAVQGPYEQYF	TGTGCCAGTAGTATAGCCGTGCAGGGACCCTACGAGCAGTACTTC
TRBV10-3	.	.	TRBJ2-2	CAISESRDTGELFF	TGTGCCATCAGTGAGTCAAGGGACACCGGGGAGCTGTTTTTT
TRBV5-1	.	few	TRBJ2-3	CASSLEGTRTDTQYF	TGCGCCAGCAGCTTGGAGGGCACACGCACAGATACGCAGTATTTT
TRBV9	.	.	TRBJ2-1	CASSVRDNEQFF	TGTGCCAGCAGCGTACGGGACAATGAGCAGTTCTTC
TRBV30	.	.	TRBJ1-3	CAWSDLTLGDTIYF	TGTGCCTGGAGCGACCTGACATTAGGAGACACCATATATTTT
TRBV5-1	TRBD2	.	TRBJ2-1	CASKLNALELAGDSFF	TGCGCCAGCAAGCTTAACGCCCTAGAACTAGCGGGAGATTCGTTCTTC
TRBV5-1	.	.	TRBJ2-1	CASSLVGSRSNEQFF	TGCGCCAGCAGCTTGGTAGGTAGCAGGTCCAATGAGCAGTTCTTC
TRBV6-1	.	.	TRBJ2-2	CASSTGGSSGELFF	TGTGCCAGCAGTACAGGCGGAAGCTCCGGGGAGCTGTTTTTT
TRBV5-4	.	.	TRBJ2-3	CASSLDPRVDTQYF	TGTGCCAGCAGCTTGGACCCGAGGGTTGATACGCAGTATTTT
TRBV2	.	.	TRBJ2-1	CASRRLSVGEQFF	TGTGCCAGCAGGAGATTATCGGTGGGCGAGCAGTTCTTC
TRBV10-2	TRBD2	.	TRBJ2-3	CASSGERGATDTQYF	TGCGCCAGCAGTGGGGAGCGGGGGGCCACAGATACGCAGTATTTT
TRBV6-1	.	.	TRBJ2-7	CASRDSPYEQYF	TGTGCCAGCAGGGACAGCCCCTACGAGCAGTACTTC
TRBV6-6	.	few	TRBJ1-1	CASAGFYTEAFF	TGTGCCAGCGCGGGTTTTTATACTGAAGCTTTCTTT
TRBV7-9	TRBD2	.	TRBJ2-1	CASSLVGGGDNEQFF	TGTGCCAGCAGCTTAGTTGGTGGGGGGGACAATGAGCAGTTCTTC
TRBV5-5	.	.	TRBJ2-7	CASRYGPDSGYEQYF	TGTGCCAGCAGGTACGGTCCGGACTCGGGCTACGAGCAGTACTTC
TRBV7-2	TRBD1	.	TRBJ1-1	CASSRGQGVNTEAFF	TGTGCCAGCAGCCGGGGACAGGGGGTGAACACTGAAGCTTTCTTT
TRBV9	TRBD2	.	TRBJ2-5	CASSVEVSGPKAEETQYF	TGTGCCAGCAGCGTAGAAGTTAGCGGGCCCAAGGCTGAGGAGACCCAGTACTTC
TRBV19	TRBD1	.	TRBJ1-1	CASSAGGRYTEAFF	TGTGCCAGTTCCGCAGGGGGCAGGTACACTGAAGCTTTCTTT
TRBV5-1	.	.	TRBJ2-6	CASSLALASGANVLTF	TGCGCCAGCAGCTTGGCACTGGCCTCTGGGGCCAACGTCCTGACTTTC
TRBV7-2	.	.	TRBJ1-6	CASSLSWGEKNSPLHF	TGTGCCAGCAGCCTTAGCTGGGGGGAGAAGAATTCACCCCTCCACTTT
TRBV5-8	TRBD1	.	TRBJ2-7	CASSLPGTGAYEQYF	TGTGCCAGCAGCCTTCCCGGGACAGGGGCTTACGAGCAGTACTTC
TRBV7-9	.	few	TRBJ1-4	CASSSRGSNEKLFF	TGTGCCAGCAGCTCTCGGGGGTCTAATGAAAAACTGTTTTTT
TRBV6-5	TRBD2	.	TRBJ2-7	CASSSLAGGPYEQYF	TGTGCCAGCAGTTCCCTAGCGGGAGGACCCTACGAGCAGTACTTC
TRBV11-2	TRBD1	.	TRBJ2-1	CASSGGQGAGNEQFF	TGTGCCAGCAGCGGCGGGCAGGGGGCAGGGAATGAGCAGTTCTTC
TRBV30	.	.	TRBJ2-5	CAWTPKGYQETQYF	TGTGCCTGGACCCCCAAGGGCTACCAAGAGACCCAGTACTTC
TRBV5-1	.	few	TRBJ1-5	CASSPGEMQPQHF	TGCGCCAGCAGCCCAGGGGAGATGCAGCCCCAGCATTTT
TRBV5-5	.	.	TRBJ1-4	CASSWGGVENEKLFF	TGTGCCAGCAGCTGGGGAGGAGTTGAGAATGAAAAACTGTTTTTT
TRBV5-1	.	.	TRBJ2-7	CASSPNAGLGYEQYF	TGCGCCAGCAGCCCAAACGCGGGCCTCGGCTACGAGCAGTACTTC
TRBV29-1	.	.	TRBJ1-2	CSVRLERPMNYGYTF	TGCAGCGTGCGGCTGGAGAGGCCGATGAACTATGGCTACACCTTC
TRBV2	TRBD2	.	TRBJ2-1	CASRRLAGYREQFF	TGTGCCAGCAGGAGGCTAGCGGGATATAGGGAGCAGTTCTTC
TRBV6-1	.	.	TRBJ1-2	CASSEWNSNYGYTF	TGTGCCAGCAGTGAGTGGAACAGTAACTATGGCTACACCTTC
TRBV29-1	TRBD2	once	TRBJ2-5	CSAQTSGTPETQYF	TGCAGCGCCCAGACTAGCGGGACGCCAGAGACCCAGTACTTC
TRBV5-1	TRBD1	many	TRBJ2-7	CASSLITGTADEQYF	TGCGCCAGCAGCTTGATAACCGGGACAGCGGACGAGCAGTACTTC
TRBV5-1	.	.	TRBJ1-2	CASSLTGLNYGYTF	TGCGCCAGCAGCTTGACAGGGCTAAACTATGGCTACACCTTC
TRBV5-1	TRBD1	.	TRBJ2-7	CASGFGQGYEQYF	TGCGCCAGCGGTTTCGGACAGGGATACGAGCAGTACTTC
TRBV11-2	.	many	TRBJ1-1	CASSLVEGITEAFF	TGTGCCAGCAGCTTAGTAGAGGGGATCACTGAAGCTTTCTTT
TRBV7-3	.	.	TRBJ1-2	CASSRGEVTNYGYTF	TGTGCCAGCAGCCGCGGGGAGGTGACAAACTATGGCTACACCTTC
TRBV5-1	.	few	TRBJ2-7	CASSLSGGANEQYF	TGCGCCAGCAGCTTGTCGGGTGGTGCGAACGAGCAGTACTTC